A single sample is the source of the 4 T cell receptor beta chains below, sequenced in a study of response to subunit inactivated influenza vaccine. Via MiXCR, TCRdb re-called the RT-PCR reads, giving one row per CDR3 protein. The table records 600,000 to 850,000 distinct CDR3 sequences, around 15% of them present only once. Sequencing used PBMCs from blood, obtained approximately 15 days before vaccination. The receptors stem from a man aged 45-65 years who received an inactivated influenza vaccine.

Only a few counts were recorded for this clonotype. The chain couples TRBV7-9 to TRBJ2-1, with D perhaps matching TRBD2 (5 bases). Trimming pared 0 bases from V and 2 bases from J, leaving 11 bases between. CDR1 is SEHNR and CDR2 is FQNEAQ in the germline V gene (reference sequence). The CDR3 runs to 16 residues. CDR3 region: CASSLAPGEPYNEQFF. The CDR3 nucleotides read TGTGCCAGCAGCTTAGCGCCCGGGGAACCCTACAATGAGCAGTTCTTC.

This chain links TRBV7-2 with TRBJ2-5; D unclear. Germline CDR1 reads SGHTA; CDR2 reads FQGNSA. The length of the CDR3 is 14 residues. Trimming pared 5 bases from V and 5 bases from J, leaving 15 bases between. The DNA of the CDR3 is TGTGCCAGCAGCCTATCGCACGTCCGGGAGACCCAGTACTTC. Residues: CASSLSHVRETQYF.

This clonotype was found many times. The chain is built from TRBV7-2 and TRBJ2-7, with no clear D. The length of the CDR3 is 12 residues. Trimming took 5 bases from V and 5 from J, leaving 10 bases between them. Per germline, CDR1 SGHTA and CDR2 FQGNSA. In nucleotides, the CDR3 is TGTGCCAGCAGCCCTCATGGGGACGAGCAGTACTTC. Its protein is CASSPHGDEQYF.

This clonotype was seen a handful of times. The CDR3 loop reads CASSRTGLVGETQYF. Written as DNA, the CDR3 is TGTGCCAGCAGCAGGACGGGACTAGTCGGTGAGACCCAGTACTTC. The chain has TRBV7-2 and TRBJ2-5; TRBD2 agrees at 8 bases. Trimming at V came to 5 bases and at J to 5 bases, leaving 10 bases not matched to a gene. The CDR3 loop spans 15 amino acids. In germline, CDR1 is SGHTA, CDR2 FQGNSA.